Listed below are T cell receptor beta chains from one sample, sequenced in a study of a mutant IDH1 vaccine in newly diagnosed glioma. Antigen specificity for these receptors is unknown. Sequencing was performed with immunoSEQ multiplex PCR; in TCRdb, only in-frame clones are kept and a portion is missing. The sample shows tens of thousands of clones, approximately 81% of them seen only once. The sample here was PBMCs, taken from a glioma patient whose treatment included an IDH1 peptide vaccine. The receptors were sampled from a man aged 25-45 years with glioma. CDR3s include the opening cysteine and the closing phenylalanine or tryptophan. The order of the fields is V gene, CDR3 length, clone size, D gene, J gene, CDR3 protein, CDR3 DNA. D genes are given only for firm matches. The listing skips clone size in some rows; elsewhere it reads once, few, many or a size class.

V gene: TRBV5-1
CDR3 length: 14
clone size: NA
D gene: TRBD1
J gene: TRBJ1-4
CDR3 protein: CASSLEQGVEKLFF
CDR3 DNA: TGCGCCAGCAGCTTGGAACAGGGGGTTGAAAAACTGTTTTTT

V gene: TRBV5-1
CDR3 length: 18
clone size: NA
D gene: TRBD1
J gene: TRBJ2-5
CDR3 protein: CASSLAPQTGAGQETQYF
CDR3 DNA: TGCGCCAGCAGCTTGGCCCCCCAGACAGGGGCTGGGCAAGAGACCCAGTACTTC

V gene: TRBV5-4
CDR3 length: 16
clone size: NA
D gene: TRBD2
J gene: TRBJ2-1
CDR3 protein: CASSTGTSGGYNEQFF
CDR3 DNA: TGTGCCAGCAGCACCGGGACTAGCGGGGGGTACAATGAGCAGTTCTTC

V gene: TRBV5-8
CDR3 length: 15
clone size: once
D gene: TRBD1
J gene: TRBJ2-7
CDR3 protein: CASSHGQGISYEQYF
CDR3 DNA: TGTGCCAGCAGCCACGGACAGGGGATTTCCTACGAGCAGTACTTC

V gene: TRBV9
CDR3 length: 12
clone size: few
D gene: NA
J gene: TRBJ1-5
CDR3 protein: CASSAGGQPQHF
CDR3 DNA: TGTGCCAGCAGCGCGGGGGGTCAGCCCCAGCATTTT

V gene: TRBV10-3
CDR3 length: 14
clone size: few
D gene: NA
J gene: TRBJ1-1
CDR3 protein: CAISPEFWNTEAFF
CDR3 DNA: TGTGCCATCAGTCCAGAATTTTGGAACACTGAAGCTTTCTTT

V gene: TRBV2
CDR3 length: 15
clone size: NA
D gene: TRBD1
J gene: TRBJ2-7
CDR3 protein: CASSSGQVAPGEQYF
CDR3 DNA: TGTGCCAGCAGTTCGGGACAGGTTGCTCCGGGCGAGCAGTACTTC

V gene: TRBV6-6
CDR3 length: 12
clone size: NA
D gene: NA
J gene: TRBJ2-3
CDR3 protein: CASSPSTDTQYF
CDR3 DNA: TGTGCCAGCAGTCCCAGCACAGATACGCAGTATTTT

V gene: TRBV28
CDR3 length: 14
clone size: NA
D gene: NA
J gene: TRBJ2-3
CDR3 protein: CASRVAGVADTQYF
CDR3 DNA: TGTGCCAGCAGGGTGGCAGGGGTCGCAGATACGCAGTATTTT

V gene: TRBV4-2
CDR3 length: 12
clone size: NA
D gene: NA
J gene: TRBJ1-5
CDR3 protein: CASSQDNQPQHF
CDR3 DNA: TGTGCCAGCAGCCAAGATAATCAGCCCCAGCATTTT

V gene: TRBV11-2
CDR3 length: 15
clone size: once
D gene: NA
J gene: TRBJ1-4
CDR3 protein: CASSSRGALNEKLFF
CDR3 DNA: TGTGCCAGCAGTAGCCGGGGGGCCCTTAATGAAAAACTGTTTTTT

V gene: TRBV2
CDR3 length: 16
clone size: NA
D gene: NA
J gene: TRBJ2-7
CDR3 protein: CASSERGQGPTYEQYF
CDR3 DNA: TGTGCCAGCAGTGAACGAGGCCAGGGCCCGACCTACGAGCAGTACTTC

V gene: TRBV5-1
CDR3 length: 15
clone size: few
D gene: NA
J gene: TRBJ1-2
CDR3 protein: CASSLGGGGYYGYTF
CDR3 DNA: TGCGCCAGCAGCTTGGGAGGCGGAGGATACTATGGCTACACCTTC

V gene: TRBV2
CDR3 length: 15
clone size: NA
D gene: TRBD2
J gene: TRBJ2-3
CDR3 protein: CASSVLAGAADTQYF
CDR3 DNA: TGTGCCAGCAGTGTACTAGCGGGGGCGGCAGATACGCAGTATTTT

V gene: TRBV7-6
CDR3 length: 13
clone size: NA
D gene: NA
J gene: TRBJ1-5
CDR3 protein: CASSLAPRAFGHF
CDR3 DNA: TGTGCCAGCAGCTTAGCCCCCCGGGCGTTTGGGCATTTT

V gene: TRBV7-6
CDR3 length: 15
clone size: NA
D gene: TRBD1
J gene: TRBJ2-1
CDR3 protein: CASSPWTQGVGEQFF
CDR3 DNA: TGTGCCAGCAGCCCGTGGACACAGGGGGTAGGGGAGCAGTTCTTC

V gene: TRBV7-8
CDR3 length: 15
clone size: NA
D gene: TRBD1
J gene: TRBJ2-7
CDR3 protein: CASSLVRDRGWEQYF
CDR3 DNA: TGTGCCAGCAGCTTAGTCCGGGACAGGGGTTGGGAGCAGTACTTC

V gene: TRBV5-6
CDR3 length: 14
clone size: NA
D gene: TRBD1
J gene: TRBJ2-3
CDR3 protein: CASSSPGGADTQYF
CDR3 DNA: TGTGCCAGCAGCTCCCCAGGGGGCGCAGATACGCAGTATTTT

V gene: TRBV4-1
CDR3 length: 16
clone size: NA
D gene: TRBD1
J gene: TRBJ1-1
CDR3 protein: CASSQGTGGRNTEAFF
CDR3 DNA: TGCGCCAGCAGCCAAGGGACAGGGGGCCGGAACACTGAAGCTTTCTTT

V gene: TRBV29-1
CDR3 length: 14
clone size: NA
D gene: NA
J gene: TRBJ2-7
CDR3 protein: CSVRGAGQGYEQYF
CDR3 DNA: TGCAGCGTGCGGGGGGCGGGACAGGGCTACGAGCAGTACTTC

V gene: TRBV18
CDR3 length: 15
clone size: once
D gene: NA
J gene: TRBJ2-2
CDR3 protein: CASSPRASNTGELFF
CDR3 DNA: TGTGCCAGCTCACCAAGGGCTTCGAACACCGGGGAGCTGTTTTTT

V gene: TRBV7-8
CDR3 length: 15
clone size: NA
D gene: TRBD2
J gene: TRBJ2-3
CDR3 protein: CASSYIAGFADTQYF
CDR3 DNA: TGTGCCAGCAGCTATATAGCGGGGTTTGCAGATACGCAGTATTTT

V gene: TRBV7-9
CDR3 length: 14
clone size: NA
D gene: NA
J gene: TRBJ1-1
CDR3 protein: CASSLSGPNTEAFF
CDR3 DNA: TGTGCCAGCAGCTTATCGGGGCCGAACACTGAAGCTTTCTTT

V gene: TRBV7-9
CDR3 length: 13
clone size: NA
D gene: NA
J gene: TRBJ1-1
CDR3 protein: CASSFNPQGEAFF
CDR3 DNA: TGTGCCAGCAGCTTTAATCCGCAGGGGGAAGCTTTCTTT

V gene: TRBV6-1
CDR3 length: 13
clone size: NA
D gene: TRBD2
J gene: TRBJ2-7
CDR3 protein: CASSGILADEQYF
CDR3 DNA: TGTGCCAGCAGTGGGATACTAGCGGACGAGCAGTACTTC

V gene: TRBV6-6
CDR3 length: 13
clone size: once
D gene: NA
J gene: TRBJ2-5
CDR3 protein: CASSYERVETQYF
CDR3 DNA: TGTGCCAGCAGTTACGAAAGGGTCGAGACCCAGTACTTC

V gene: TRBV2
CDR3 length: 14
clone size: few
D gene: NA
J gene: TRBJ2-7
CDR3 protein: CASNPQGLSYEQYF
CDR3 DNA: TGTGCCAGCAATCCACAGGGATTATCGTACGAGCAGTACTTC

V gene: TRBV28
CDR3 length: 14
clone size: NA
D gene: TRBD1
J gene: TRBJ1-4
CDR3 protein: CASSLDRVGEKLFF
CDR3 DNA: TGTGCCAGCAGTCTCGACAGGGTCGGTGAAAAACTGTTTTTT

V gene: TRBV6-6
CDR3 length: 13
clone size: NA
D gene: NA
J gene: TRBJ1-1
CDR3 protein: CASSFHRDTEAFF
CDR3 DNA: TGTGCCAGCAGTTTTCACAGGGATACTGAAGCTTTCTTT

V gene: TRBV7-9
CDR3 length: 18
clone size: NA
D gene: TRBD1
J gene: TRBJ1-1
CDR3 protein: CASSFNIYERGLNTEAFF
CDR3 DNA: TGTGCCAGCAGCTTTAACATCTACGAAAGGGGGCTGAACACTGAAGCTTTCTTT

V gene: TRBV4-1
CDR3 length: 15
clone size: NA
D gene: NA
J gene: TRBJ2-3
CDR3 protein: CASSLGAAGTDTQYF
CDR3 DNA: TGCGCCAGCAGCCTCGGTGCCGCGGGCACAGATACGCAGTATTTT

V gene: TRBV19
CDR3 length: 13
clone size: once
D gene: NA
J gene: TRBJ1-1
CDR3 protein: CASSIDGATEAFF
CDR3 DNA: TGTGCCAGTAGTATAGATGGGGCCACTGAAGCTTTCTTT

V gene: TRBV2
CDR3 length: 16
clone size: NA
D gene: NA
J gene: TRBJ2-2
CDR3 protein: CASSEFGRVGTGELFF
CDR3 DNA: TGTGCCAGCAGTGAATTCGGCAGGGTGGGCACCGGGGAGCTGTTTTTT

V gene: TRBV4-1
CDR3 length: 15
clone size: NA
D gene: TRBD2
J gene: TRBJ2-7
CDR3 protein: CASSALTSGVYEQYF
CDR3 DNA: TGCGCCAGCAGCGCTCTAACTAGCGGGGTTTACGAGCAGTACTTC

V gene: TRBV10-1
CDR3 length: 13
clone size: NA
D gene: NA
J gene: TRBJ2-5
CDR3 protein: CASSAQHQETQYF
CDR3 DNA: TGCGCCAGCAGTGCGCAGCACCAAGAGACCCAGTACTTC

V gene: TRBV5-1
CDR3 length: 13
clone size: NA
D gene: NA
J gene: TRBJ2-5
CDR3 protein: CASSLGEEGTQYF
CDR3 DNA: TGCGCCAGCAGCTTGGGCGAGGAGGGGACCCAGTACTTC

V gene: TRBV19
CDR3 length: 17
clone size: once
D gene: NA
J gene: TRBJ1-2
CDR3 protein: CASTERGAVLPNYGYTF
CDR3 DNA: TGTGCCAGTACAGAGAGGGGGGCAGTCCTCCCTAACTATGGCTACACCTTC

V gene: TRBV19
CDR3 length: 16
clone size: NA
D gene: TRBD1
J gene: TRBJ1-1
CDR3 protein: CASSPDRGRLNTEAFF
CDR3 DNA: TGTGCCAGTAGTCCAGACAGGGGGCGATTGAACACTGAAGCTTTCTTT

V gene: TRBV6-5
CDR3 length: 14
clone size: NA
D gene: NA
J gene: TRBJ2-1
CDR3 protein: CASSYSNRDNEQFF
CDR3 DNA: TGTGCCAGCAGTTACTCGAACAGGGACAATGAGCAGTTCTTC

V gene: TRBV19
CDR3 length: 12
clone size: few
D gene: NA
J gene: TRBJ1-1
CDR3 protein: CASILGNTEAFF
CDR3 DNA: TGTGCCAGTATTCTGGGTAACACTGAAGCTTTCTTT

V gene: TRBV2
CDR3 length: 15
clone size: NA
D gene: NA
J gene: TRBJ1-2
CDR3 protein: CASSEAEPAPYGYTF
CDR3 DNA: TGTGCCAGCAGTGAAGCAGAGCCCGCCCCGTATGGCTACACCTTC

V gene: TRBV5-6
CDR3 length: 16
clone size: NA
D gene: TRBD1
J gene: TRBJ2-4
CDR3 protein: CASSPRDSLAKNIQYF
CDR3 DNA: TGTGCCAGCAGCCCGAGGGACAGTTTAGCCAAAAACATTCAGTACTTC

V gene: TRBV13
CDR3 length: 14
clone size: NA
D gene: NA
J gene: TRBJ2-3
CDR3 protein: CASKEGHGTDTQYF
CDR3 DNA: TGTGCCAGCAAGGAGGGTCATGGCACAGATACGCAGTATTTT

V gene: TRBV27
CDR3 length: 13
clone size: NA
D gene: NA
J gene: TRBJ1-5
CDR3 protein: CASSLRDTVAQHF
CDR3 DNA: TGTGCCAGCAGTTTACGGGACACGGTTGCCCAGCATTTT

V gene: TRBV2
CDR3 length: 15
clone size: NA
D gene: NA
J gene: TRBJ2-5
CDR3 protein: CASSDRGTTKETQYF
CDR3 DNA: TGTGCCAGCAGTGACAGAGGTACTACGAAAGAGACCCAGTACTTC

V gene: TRBV18
CDR3 length: 13
clone size: NA
D gene: TRBD1
J gene: TRBJ1-1
CDR3 protein: CASSPTGDTEAFF
CDR3 DNA: TGTGCCAGCTCACCCACAGGGGACACTGAAGCTTTCTTT

V gene: TRBV28
CDR3 length: 15
clone size: NA
D gene: NA
J gene: TRBJ2-7
CDR3 protein: CASSLSLRASYEQYF
CDR3 DNA: TGTGCCAGCAGTTTATCTCTCAGGGCGTCCTACGAGCAGTACTTC

V gene: TRBV27
CDR3 length: 15
clone size: NA
D gene: NA
J gene: TRBJ2-1
CDR3 protein: CASSLISGTYNEQFF
CDR3 DNA: TGTGCCAGCAGTTTGATAAGCGGGACATACAATGAGCAGTTCTTC

V gene: TRBV6-1
CDR3 length: 15
clone size: NA
D gene: NA
J gene: TRBJ1-1
CDR3 protein: CASSDVGQLNTEAFF
CDR3 DNA: TGTGCCAGCAGTGATGTAGGTCAGCTGAACACTGAAGCTTTCTTT

V gene: TRBV6-1
CDR3 length: 13
clone size: NA
D gene: NA
J gene: TRBJ2-7
CDR3 protein: CASSGKRPYEQYF
CDR3 DNA: TGTGCCAGCAGCGGGAAAAGACCCTACGAGCAGTACTTC

V gene: TRBV10-2
CDR3 length: 16
clone size: NA
D gene: NA
J gene: TRBJ1-4
CDR3 protein: CASSERARAQNEKLFF
CDR3 DNA: TGCGCCAGCAGTGAGAGGGCAAGGGCGCAGAATGAAAAACTGTTTTTT

V gene: TRBV19
CDR3 length: 17
clone size: NA
D gene: NA
J gene: TRBJ2-4
CDR3 protein: CASSMGPSLLAKNIQYF
CDR3 DNA: TGTGCCAGTAGTATGGGGCCTAGTCTTCTAGCCAAAAACATTCAGTACTTC

V gene: TRBV5-1
CDR3 length: 13
clone size: NA
D gene: NA
J gene: TRBJ1-2
CDR3 protein: CASSFGTYYGYTF
CDR3 DNA: TGCGCCAGCAGCTTTGGGACTTACTATGGCTACACCTTC

V gene: TRBV28
CDR3 length: 15
clone size: once
D gene: TRBD1
J gene: TRBJ1-5
CDR3 protein: CASSLRQGRNQPQHF
CDR3 DNA: TGTGCCAGCAGTTTAAGACAGGGGAGGAATCAGCCCCAGCATTTT

V gene: TRBV6-5
CDR3 length: 13
clone size: NA
D gene: TRBD1
J gene: TRBJ1-4
CDR3 protein: CATADRVGEKLFF
CDR3 DNA: TGTGCCACCGCAGACAGGGTGGGTGAAAAACTGTTTTTT